This TCR beta chain was captured by sequencing in a study of blood T cells in healthy people across ages. Regarding the study as a whole: Getting older went along with TCR beta diversity per million T cells dropping roughly linearly. From one million sequenced T cells, diversity estimates were lower bounds.

The germline V gene encodes CDR1 SGHRS and CDR2 YFSETQ. The CDR3 consists of 15 residues. J gave up 7 bases and V 0 bases, and 7 bases lay outside the gene matches. Through a sample-barcoded 5' primer and a J-beta primer mix, a second PCR was run for roughly 6 to 11 cycles. The authors tagged each cDNA molecule using a template-switch adaptor with 12 random nucleotides. MiXCR, run by TCRdb on the 5' RACE reads, gives a single entry per CDR3 protein. The sample lists around 1,900,000 distinct CDR3 sequences; about two fifths were seen once. This clonotype was found a few times. Its specificity is unknown. Extraction of total RNA produced a minimum of 6 micrograms from each sample.

V is TRBV5-1 and J is TRBJ2-1; 7 positions agree with TRBD2. The receptor was derived from a human donor in good health. Sequenced input: blood. This CDR3 is CASSLEVWGGNEQFF. CDR3 nucleotide sequence: TGCGCCAGCAGCTTGGAGGTGTGGGGGGGGAATGAGCAGTTCTTC.